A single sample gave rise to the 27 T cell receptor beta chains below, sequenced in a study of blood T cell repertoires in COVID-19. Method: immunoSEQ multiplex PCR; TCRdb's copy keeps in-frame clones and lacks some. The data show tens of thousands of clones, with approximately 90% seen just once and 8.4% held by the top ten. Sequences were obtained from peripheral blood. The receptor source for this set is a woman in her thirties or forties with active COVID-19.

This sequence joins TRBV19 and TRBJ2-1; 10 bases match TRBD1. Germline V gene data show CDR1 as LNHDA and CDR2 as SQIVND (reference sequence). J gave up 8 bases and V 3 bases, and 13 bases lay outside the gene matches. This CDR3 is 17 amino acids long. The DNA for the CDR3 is TGTGCCAGTAGTATTTGGGGGACAGGGGTATCTAGGGATGAGCAGTTCTTC. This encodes CASSIWGTGVSRDEQFF.

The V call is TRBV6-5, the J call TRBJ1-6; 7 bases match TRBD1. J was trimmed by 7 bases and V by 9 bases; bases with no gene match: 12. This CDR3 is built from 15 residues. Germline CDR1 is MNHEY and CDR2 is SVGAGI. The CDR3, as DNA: TGTGCCAGTGCTACCAGGGGGATGGGGAATTCACCCCTCCACTTT. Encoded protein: CASATRGMGNSPLHF.

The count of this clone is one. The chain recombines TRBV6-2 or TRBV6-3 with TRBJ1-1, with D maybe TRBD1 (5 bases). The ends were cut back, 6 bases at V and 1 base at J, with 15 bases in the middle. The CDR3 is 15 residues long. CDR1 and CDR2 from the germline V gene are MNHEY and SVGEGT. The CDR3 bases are TGTGCCAGCAGCCTCGGTCGGGGGAAGAACACTGAAGCTTTCTTT. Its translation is CASSLGRGKNTEAFF.

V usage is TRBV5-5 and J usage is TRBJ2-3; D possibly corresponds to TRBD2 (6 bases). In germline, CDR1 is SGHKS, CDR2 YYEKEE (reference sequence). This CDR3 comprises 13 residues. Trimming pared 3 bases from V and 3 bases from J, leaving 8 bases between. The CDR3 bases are TGTGCCAGCAGCTGGAGGGAAACAGATACGCAGTATTTT. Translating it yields CASSWRETDTQYF.

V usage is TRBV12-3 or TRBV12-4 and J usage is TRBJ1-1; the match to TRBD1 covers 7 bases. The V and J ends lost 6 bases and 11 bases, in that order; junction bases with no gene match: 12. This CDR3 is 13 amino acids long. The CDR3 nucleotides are TGTGCCAGCAGGATAGGGACAGACTGGGGGGCTTTCTTT. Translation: CASRIGTDWGAFF.

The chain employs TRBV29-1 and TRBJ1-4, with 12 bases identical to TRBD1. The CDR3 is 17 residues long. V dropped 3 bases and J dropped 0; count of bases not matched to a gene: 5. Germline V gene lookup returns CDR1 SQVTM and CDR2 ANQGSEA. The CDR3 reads CSVEGQGARATNEKLFF. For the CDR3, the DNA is TGCAGCGTTGAGGGACAGGGGGCGAGAGCAACTAATGAAAAACTGTTTTTT. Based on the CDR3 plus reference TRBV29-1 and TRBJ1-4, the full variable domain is SAVISQKPSRDICQRGTSLTIQCQVDSQVTMMFWYRQQPGQSLTLIATANQGSEATYESGFVIDKFPISRPNLTFSTLTVSNMSPEDSSIYLCSVEGQGARATNEKLFFGSGTQLSVL.

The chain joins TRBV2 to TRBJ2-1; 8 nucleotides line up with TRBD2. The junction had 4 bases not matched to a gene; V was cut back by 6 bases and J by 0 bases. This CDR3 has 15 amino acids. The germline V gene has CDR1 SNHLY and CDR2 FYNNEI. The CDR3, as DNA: TGTGCCAGCAGCTCAAGCGGGGGCTCCTACAATGAGCAGTTCTTC. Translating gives CASSSSGGSYNEQFF.

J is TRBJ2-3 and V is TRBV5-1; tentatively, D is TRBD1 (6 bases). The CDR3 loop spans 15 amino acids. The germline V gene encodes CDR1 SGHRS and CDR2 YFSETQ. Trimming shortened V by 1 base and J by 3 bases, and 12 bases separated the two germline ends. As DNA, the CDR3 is TGCGCCAGCAGCTTGTCAGGGGTAAAAACAGATACGCAGTATTTT. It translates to CASSLSGVKTDTQYF.

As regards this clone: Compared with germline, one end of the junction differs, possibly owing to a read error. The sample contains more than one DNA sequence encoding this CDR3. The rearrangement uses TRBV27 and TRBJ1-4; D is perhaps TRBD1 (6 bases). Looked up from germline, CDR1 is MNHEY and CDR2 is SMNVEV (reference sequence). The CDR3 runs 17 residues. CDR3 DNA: TGTGCCAGCAGCTTATCATTCCCGCAGGGGAATAATGAAAAACTGTTTTTT. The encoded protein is CASSLSFPQGNNEKLFF.

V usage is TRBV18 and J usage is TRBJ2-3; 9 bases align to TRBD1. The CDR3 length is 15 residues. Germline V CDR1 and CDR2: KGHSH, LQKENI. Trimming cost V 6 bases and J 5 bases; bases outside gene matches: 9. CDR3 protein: CASSPGTGNIDTQYF. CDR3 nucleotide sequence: TGTGCCAGCTCCCCCGGGACAGGGAATATAGATACGCAGTATTTT. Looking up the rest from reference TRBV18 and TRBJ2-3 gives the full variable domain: NAGVMQNPRHLVRRRGQEARLRCSPMKGHSHVYWYRQLPEEGLKFMVYLQKENIIDESGMPKERFSAEFPKEGPSILRIQQVVRGDSAAYFCASSPGTGNIDTQYFGPGTRLTVL.

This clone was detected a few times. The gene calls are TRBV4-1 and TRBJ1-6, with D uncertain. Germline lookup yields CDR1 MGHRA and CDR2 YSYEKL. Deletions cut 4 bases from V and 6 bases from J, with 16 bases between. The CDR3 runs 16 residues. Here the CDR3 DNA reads TGCGCCAGCAGCCGAATGGGTCGAGAGCGTAATTCACCCCTCCACTTT. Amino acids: CASSRMGRERNSPLHF.

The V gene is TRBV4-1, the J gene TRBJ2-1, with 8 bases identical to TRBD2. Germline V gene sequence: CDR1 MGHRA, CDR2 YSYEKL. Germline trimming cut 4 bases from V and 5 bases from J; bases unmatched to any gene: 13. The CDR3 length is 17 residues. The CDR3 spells CASSPNFIGGVDNEQFF. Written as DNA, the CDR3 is TGCGCCAGCAGCCCGAATTTTATCGGGGGGGTAGACAATGAGCAGTTCTTC.

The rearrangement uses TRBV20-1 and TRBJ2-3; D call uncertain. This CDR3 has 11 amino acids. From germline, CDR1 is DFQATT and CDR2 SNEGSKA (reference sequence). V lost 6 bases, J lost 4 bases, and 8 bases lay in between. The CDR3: CSAAEPDTQYF. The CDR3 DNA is TGCAGTGCGGCGGAGCCAGATACGCAGTATTTT.

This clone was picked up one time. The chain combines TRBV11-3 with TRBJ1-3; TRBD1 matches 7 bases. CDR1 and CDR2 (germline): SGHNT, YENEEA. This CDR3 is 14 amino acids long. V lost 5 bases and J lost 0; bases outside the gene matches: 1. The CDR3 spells CASSHRGSGNTIYF. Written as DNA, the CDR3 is TGTGCCAGCAGCCACAGGGGCTCTGGAAACACCATATATTTT.

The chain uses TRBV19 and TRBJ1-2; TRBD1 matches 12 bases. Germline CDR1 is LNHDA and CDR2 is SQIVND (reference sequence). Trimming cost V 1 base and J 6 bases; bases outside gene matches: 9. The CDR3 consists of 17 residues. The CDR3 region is CASSIALSGTGGDGYTF. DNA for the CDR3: TGTGCCAGTAGTATAGCGCTATCCGGGACAGGGGGCGATGGCTACACCTTC.

The CDR3 protein is CASSLVAGYNSPLHF. The CDR3 bases are TGTGCCAGCAGCTTAGTAGCGGGGTATAATTCACCCCTCCACTTT. This chain joins TRBV11-2 and TRBJ1-6, with D unresolved. Per germline, CDR1 SGHAT and CDR2 FQNNGV. Trimming left V 1 base short and J 4 bases short, with 8 bases between. CDR3 length: 15 amino acids.

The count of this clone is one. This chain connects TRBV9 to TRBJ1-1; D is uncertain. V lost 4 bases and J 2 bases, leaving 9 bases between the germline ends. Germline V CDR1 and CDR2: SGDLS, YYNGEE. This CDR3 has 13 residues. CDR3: CASSTQSNTEAFF. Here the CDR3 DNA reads TGTGCCAGCAGCACACAGTCCAACACTGAAGCTTTCTTT.

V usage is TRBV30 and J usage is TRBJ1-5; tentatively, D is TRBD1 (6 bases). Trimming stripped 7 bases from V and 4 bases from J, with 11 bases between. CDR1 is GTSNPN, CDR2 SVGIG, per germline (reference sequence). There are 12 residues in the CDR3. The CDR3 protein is CASGTHNQPQHF. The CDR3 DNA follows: TGTGCCTCAGGGACACATAATCAGCCCCAGCATTTT.

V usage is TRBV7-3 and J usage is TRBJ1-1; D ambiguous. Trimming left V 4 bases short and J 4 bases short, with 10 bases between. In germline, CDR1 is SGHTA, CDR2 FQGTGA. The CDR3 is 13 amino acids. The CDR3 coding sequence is TGTGCCAGCAGCTCAGGCCGGGGCACTGAAGCTTTCTTT. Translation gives CASSSGRGTEAFF. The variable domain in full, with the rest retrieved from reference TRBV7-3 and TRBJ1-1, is GAGVSQTPSNKVTEKGKYVELRCDPISGHTALYWYRQSLGQGPEFLIYFQGTGAADDSGLPNDRFFAVRPEGSVSTLKIQRTERGDSAVYLCASSSGRGTEAFFGQGTRLTVV.

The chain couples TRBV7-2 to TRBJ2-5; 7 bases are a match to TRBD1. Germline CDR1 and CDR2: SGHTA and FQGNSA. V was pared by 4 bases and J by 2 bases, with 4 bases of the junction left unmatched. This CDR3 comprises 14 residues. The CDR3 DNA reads TGTGCCAGCAGCTACGGACAGGTACAAGAGACCCAGTACTTC. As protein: CASSYGQVQETQYF.

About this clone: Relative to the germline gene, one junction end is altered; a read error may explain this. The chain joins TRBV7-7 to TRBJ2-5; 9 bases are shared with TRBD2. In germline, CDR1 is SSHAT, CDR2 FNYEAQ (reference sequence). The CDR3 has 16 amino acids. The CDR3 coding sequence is TGTGCTAGCAGTCCCCCGATGAGCGGGGGGCAAGAGACCCAGTACTTC. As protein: CASSPPMSGGQETQYF.

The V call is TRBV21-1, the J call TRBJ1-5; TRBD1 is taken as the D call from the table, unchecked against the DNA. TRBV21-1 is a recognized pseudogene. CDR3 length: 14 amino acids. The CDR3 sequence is CASSKIRGNQPQHF. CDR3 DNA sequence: TGTGCCAGCAGCAAAATAAGGGGGAATCAGCCCCAGCATTTT.

The CDR3 coding sequence is TGTGCCAGCAGTTCCCCAGACAGGGGGATTTATGGCTACACCTTC. Protein: CASSSPDRGIYGYTF. The genes are TRBV6-2 or TRBV6-3 and TRBJ1-2; 9 bases fit TRBD1. The germline V gene encodes CDR1 MNHEY and CDR2 SVGEGT. Trimming took 4 bases from V and 5 from J; bases not matched to a gene: 8. The CDR3 runs to 15 residues.

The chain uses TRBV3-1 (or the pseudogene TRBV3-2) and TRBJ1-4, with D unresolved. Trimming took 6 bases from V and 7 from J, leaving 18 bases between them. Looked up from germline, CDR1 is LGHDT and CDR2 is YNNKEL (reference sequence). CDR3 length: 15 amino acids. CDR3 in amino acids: CASSPSNGRFEKLFF. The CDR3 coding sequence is TGTGCCAGCAGTCCAAGTAATGGGCGTTTTGAAAAACTGTTTTTT.

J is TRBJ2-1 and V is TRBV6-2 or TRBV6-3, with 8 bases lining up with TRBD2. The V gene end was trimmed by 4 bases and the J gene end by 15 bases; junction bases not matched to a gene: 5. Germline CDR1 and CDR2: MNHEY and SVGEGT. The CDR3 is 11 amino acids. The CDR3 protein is CASSLAGRGFF. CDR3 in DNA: TGTGCCAGCAGTTTAGCGGGGCGGGGGTTCTTC.

This CDR3 reads CASSNQGQGGGNTIYF. CDR3 bases: TGCGCCAGCAGCAATCAAGGACAGGGAGGTGGAAACACCATATATTTT. The chain combines TRBV5-1 with TRBJ1-3; 8 bases map to TRBD1. Germline lookup yields CDR1 SGHRS and CDR2 YFSETQ. J lost 3 bases, V lost 4 bases, and 9 bases had no gene match. This CDR3 is built from 16 residues.

The CDR3 protein is CASSPGLAGGETQYF. CDR3 sequence (DNA): TGCGCCAGCAGCCCGGGACTAGCGGGGGGAGAGACCCAGTACTTC. The chain has TRBV5-1 and TRBJ2-5; 15 nucleotides match TRBD2. CDR3 size: 15 residues. CDR1 is SGHRS, CDR2 YFSETQ, per germline. J lost 4 bases, V lost 4 bases, and 2 bases had no gene match.